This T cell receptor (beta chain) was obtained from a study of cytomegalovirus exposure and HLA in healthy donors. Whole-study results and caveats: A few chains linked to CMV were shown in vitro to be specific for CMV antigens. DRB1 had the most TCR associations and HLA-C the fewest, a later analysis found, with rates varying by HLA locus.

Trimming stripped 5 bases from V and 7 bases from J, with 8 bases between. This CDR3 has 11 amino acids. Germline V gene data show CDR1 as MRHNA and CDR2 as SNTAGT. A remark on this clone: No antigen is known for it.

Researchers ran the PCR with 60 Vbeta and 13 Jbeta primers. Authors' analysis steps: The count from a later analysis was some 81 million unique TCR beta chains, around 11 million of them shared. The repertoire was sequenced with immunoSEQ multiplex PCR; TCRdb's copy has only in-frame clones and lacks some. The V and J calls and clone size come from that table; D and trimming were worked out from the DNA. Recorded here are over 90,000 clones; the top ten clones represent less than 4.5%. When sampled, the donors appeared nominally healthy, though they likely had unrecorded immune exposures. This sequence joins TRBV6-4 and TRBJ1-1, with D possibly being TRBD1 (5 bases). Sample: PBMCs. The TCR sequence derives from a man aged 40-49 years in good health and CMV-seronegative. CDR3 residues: CASSRQREAFF. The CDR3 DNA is TGTGCCAGCAGTCGACAGCGTGAAGCTTTCTTT.